A selection of T cell receptor beta chains follows, all from one sample in a study of T cells after yellow fever vaccination. TCRdb itself ran the 5' RACE reads through MiXCR, one entry per CDR3 protein. Of about 550,000 distinct CDR3 sequences in the sample, roughly 19% are singletons; the top ten hold 13% to 15%. The sample in question was PBMCs, obtained 15 days after the yellow fever booster vaccination. All receptors come from a man aged 25 to 40 who received the YFV17D yellow fever vaccine. Both conserved end residues are part of each CDR3.

v_call,j_call,cdr3_aa
TRBV14,TRBJ2-5,CASSQDLIETQYF
TRBV11-1,TRBJ2-3,CASSMPGQRGLSTDTQYF
TRBV7-8,TRBJ2-5,CASSRSSGTEQETQYF
TRBV20-1,TRBJ2-3,CSAGLAGDTDTQYF
TRBV6-2/TRBV6-3,TRBJ2-1,CASSYLAEAYNEQFF
TRBV20-1,TRBJ2-2,CSARSTNTGELFF
TRBV4-1,TRBJ2-2,CASSQDWTLTGGSNTGELFF
TRBV20-1,TRBJ2-7,CSASEAKGIYEQYF
TRBV5-1,TRBJ2-2,CASTSTSGSTGELFF
TRBV5-4,TRBJ2-5,CASSLEGLAGDSETQYF
TRBV9,TRBJ2-1,CASSVGSGSWNEQFF
TRBV11-2,TRBJ2-1,CASSATLAGGYNEQFF
TRBV7-2,TRBJ2-5,CASSYGDRKETQYF
TRBV29-1,TRBJ1-4,CSVGDRGEKLFF
TRBV10-3,TRBJ2-1,CAISESLPGLENEQFF
TRBV4-3,TRBJ2-3,CASSQAASGSWADTQYF
TRBV7-8,TRBJ2-1,CASSPEDFYNEQFF
TRBV7-6,TRBJ2-7,CASSLADRAEQYF
TRBV27,TRBJ2-7,CASSLVAQRRYEQYF
TRBV27,TRBJ1-5,CASSRASYSNQPQHF
TRBV5-1,TRBJ2-3,CASRQGETDTQYF
TRBV18,TRBJ2-3,CASSRDRVHGSTGDTQYF
TRBV9,TRBJ2-7,CASSPPRVNEQYF
TRBV6-2/TRBV6-3,TRBJ2-7,CASSFTGTTYEQYF
TRBV11-2,TRBJ2-1,CASNSISGRATYNEQFF
TRBV7-2,TRBJ2-7,CASSLVLPEQYF
TRBV15,TRBJ2-1,CATSRGEYNEQFF
TRBV20-1,TRBJ1-2,CSGGQGTNYGYTF
TRBV7-8,TRBJ2-1,CASSLVQYPGLADNEQFF
TRBV29-1,TRBJ2-1,CSVLSGTGGYNEQFF
TRBV5-1,TRBJ2-7,CASSLEGHPYEQYF
TRBV5-1,TRBJ2-3,CASKAGNGDTQYF
TRBV20-1,TRBJ2-1,CSASPKDPREYNEQFF
TRBV30,TRBJ1-2,CAWSSGTVAVYTF
TRBV28,TRBJ2-5,CASSSYGVWETQYF
TRBV27,TRBJ2-1,CASRGLPGHNEQFF
TRBV12-3/TRBV12-4,TRBJ1-2,CASSLEQFNGYTF
TRBV20-1,TRBJ2-1,CSAREDPYNEQFF
TRBV24-1,TRBJ2-5,CATSQGVQETQYF
TRBV7-6,TRBJ2-5,CASSAAQETQYF
TRBV28,TRBJ2-7,CASSFNAEQYF
TRBV7-2,TRBJ2-7,CASSLVLAGYYEQYF
TRBV9,TRBJ2-5,CASSVDSGGRSPLLQETQYF
TRBV20-1,TRBJ2-3,CSAADPRTSGVTDTQYF
TRBV5-5,TRBJ2-1,CASSLYGDPNNEQFF
TRBV6-5,TRBJ2-2,CASSYEYTGELFF
TRBV6-1,TRBJ1-5,CASSGKSSADQPQHF
TRBV28,TRBJ2-4,CASTSGQRGNIQYF